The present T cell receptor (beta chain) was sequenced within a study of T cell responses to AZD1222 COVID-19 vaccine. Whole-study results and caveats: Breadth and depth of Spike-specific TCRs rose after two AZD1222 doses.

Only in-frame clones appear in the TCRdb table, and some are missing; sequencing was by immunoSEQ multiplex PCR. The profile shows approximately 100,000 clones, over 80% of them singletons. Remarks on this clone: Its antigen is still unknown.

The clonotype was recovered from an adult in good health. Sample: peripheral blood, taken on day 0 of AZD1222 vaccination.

DNA for the CDR3: TGCGCCAGCAGCTCAGACGGTAACACTGAAGCTTTCTTT. Its protein is CASSSDGNTEAFF. The rearrangement links TRBV10-1 to TRBJ1-1; D unresolved. This CDR3 region has 13 residues. V was shortened by 6 bases and J by 2 bases, with 10 bases between the two germline ends. Germline V gene lookup returns CDR1 WNHNN and CDR2 SYGVQD (reference sequence).